Below, 25 T cell receptor beta chains from the same sample are listed, as sequenced in a study of T cell responses to AZD1222 COVID-19 vaccine. Only in-frame clones appear in the TCRdb table, and some are missing; sequencing was by immunoSEQ multiplex PCR. The sample has roughly 100,000 clones; about 87% are singletons. Specimen: peripheral blood, collected on day 0 of AZD1222 vaccination. The receptors stem from an adult in good health.

The V call is TRBV7-9, the J call TRBJ1-2; D is possibly TRBD1 (6 bases). The V and J ends lost 5 bases and 8 bases respectively, with 18 bases between them. This CDR3 contains 14 residues. Germline V CDR1 and CDR2: SEHNR, FQNEAQ (reference sequence). CDR3 in DNA: TGTGCCAGCAGCCTAGAGACAGGATTGAAAGGCTACACCTTC. Protein sequence: CASSLETGLKGYTF.

The chain is built from TRBV13 and TRBJ1-1, with D possibly TRBD1 on 6 matching bases. Germline values: CDR1 PRHDT, CDR2 FYEKMQ (reference sequence). This CDR3 has 15 residues. The V gene lost 2 bases and the J gene lost 2 bases, with 12 bases spanning the gap. Here the CDR3 DNA reads TGTGCCAGCAGCTTATCGGCAGGGGTCAACACTGAAGCTTTCTTT. This gives the protein CASSLSAGVNTEAFF.

This chain links TRBV12-3 or TRBV12-4 with TRBJ2-1; D is uncertain. V lost 4 bases and J 8 bases, leaving 6 bases between the germline ends. CDR3 size: 11 residues. Here the CDR3 DNA reads TGTGCCAGCAGTTATCACCATGAGCAGTTCTTC. It codes for CASSYHHEQFF.

This sequence joins TRBV6-5 and TRBJ1-4; TRBD1 agrees at 7 bases. CDR3 length: 14 residues. CDR1 is MNHEY, CDR2 SVGAGI, per germline. Unmatched junction bases numbered 12, after V lost 6 bases and J lost 11 bases. Written as DNA, the CDR3 is TGTGCCAGCAGCATTATGTCTCAGGGGGGCAAACTGTTTTTT. Translating gives CASSIMSQGGKLFF.

The CDR3 DNA reads TGTGCCAGCAGCCCCTGGAGTAGCGGGGAAAACTACGAGCAGTACTTC. Protein: CASSPWSSGENYEQYF. The chain couples TRBV6-2 or TRBV6-3 to TRBJ2-7, with 8 bases that match TRBD2. Germline V lookup: CDR1 MNHEY, CDR2 SVGEGT. V shed 6 bases and J 3 bases; nucleotides not matched to a gene: 13. The CDR3 is 16 residues long.

V gene TRBV21-1 combines with J gene TRBJ2-5; the DNA was not compared with TRBD2, the D call given in the table. TRBV21-1 is a pseudogene segment. The CDR3 is 17 amino acids. CDR3 in amino acids: CASSKKRLAGEGETQYF. The DNA of the CDR3 is TGTGCCAGCAGCAAGAAGCGACTAGCGGGGGAGGGAGAGACCCAGTACTTC.

This chain joins TRBV6-6 and TRBJ2-7; 11 bases fit TRBD2. CDR1 MNHNY and CDR2 SVGAGI come from the germline V gene (reference sequence). Losses at the gene ends were 7 bases for V and 4 bases for J; bases not matched to a gene: 9. This CDR3 spans 15 amino acids. CDR3 DNA sequence: TGTGCCAGCACTGATCCTAGCGGGGGGACGTACGAGCAGTACTTC. This translates into CASTDPSGGTYEQYF.

This chain joins TRBV19 and TRBJ2-7; 8 positions match TRBD2. This CDR3 contains 15 residues. Germline CDR1 LNHDA, CDR2 SQIVND (reference sequence). The junction had 5 bases not matched to a gene; V was cut back by 4 bases and J by 0 bases. CDR3 residues: CASSTLAGSSYEQYF. The DNA of the CDR3 is TGTGCCAGTAGTACCCTAGCGGGCAGCTCCTACGAGCAGTACTTC.

The rearrangement links TRBV28 to TRBJ1-1, with a weak D call TRBD1 (5 bases). CDR1 and CDR2 (germline): MDHEN, SYDVKM. This CDR3 comprises 14 residues. The V end lost 2 bases, the J end lost 6 bases, and 13 bases lay between the germline ends. The CDR3 sequence is CASSLIGHDAEAFF. CDR3 nucleotides: TGTGCCAGCAGTTTAATCGGACACGATGCTGAAGCTTTCTTT.

V usage is TRBV28 and J usage is TRBJ1-6; weak D call: TRBD1 (5 bases). CDR3 size: 16 residues. V lost 3 bases, J lost 10 bases, and 19 bases lay in between. Germline CDR1 reads MDHEN; CDR2 reads SYDVKM. The DNA for the CDR3 is TGTGCCAGCAGTTTGTTGGCAGCCTCTAGGGGATCACCCCTCCACTTT. It encodes CASSLLAASRGSPLHF.

This chain uses TRBV28 with TRBJ2-3; 7 nucleotides line up with TRBD2. V lost 6 bases, J lost 3 bases, and 6 bases stayed unmatched. The CDR3 is 14 residues long. Germline V gene data show CDR1 as MDHEN and CDR2 as SYDVKM. CDR3 in amino acids: CASRGGSRTDTQYF. DNA for the CDR3: TGTGCCAGCAGGGGCGGGAGTCGGACAGATACGCAGTATTTT.

The V and J genes are TRBV13 and TRBJ2-1, with D possibly TRBD2 on 5 matching bases. This CDR3 contains 16 residues. V lost 1 base and J lost 3, with 13 bases in between. The germline V gene encodes CDR1 PRHDT and CDR2 FYEKMQ (reference sequence). The CDR3, as DNA: TGTGCCAGCAGCTTAGACGGTAGCGCACGCTACAATGAGCAGTTCTTC. Translated, it gives CASSLDGSARYNEQFF. Full variable domain (remainder filled in from reference TRBV13 and TRBJ2-1): AAGVIQSPRHLIKEKRETATLKCYPIPRHDTVYWYQQGPGQDPQFLISFYEKMQSDKGSIPDRFSAQQFSDYHSELNMSSLELGDSALYFCASSLDGSARYNEQFFGPGTRLTVL.

The chain joins TRBV3-1 (or the pseudogene TRBV3-2) to TRBJ1-1; D uncertain. The length of the CDR3 is 13 residues. The V gene lost 6 bases and the J gene lost 6 bases, with 14 bases spanning the gap. CDR1 LGHDT and CDR2 YNNKEL come from the germline V gene (reference sequence). CDR3 residues: CASRTALIAEAFF. The CDR3 DNA is TGTGCCAGCAGAACCGCTTTGATAGCTGAAGCTTTCTTT.

The chain links TRBV7-8 to TRBJ2-5; D remains unclear. The CDR3 runs 13 residues. CDR1 is SGHVS, CDR2 FQNEAQ, per germline. V was pared by 5 bases and J by 3 bases, with 10 bases between. CDR3 nucleotides: TGTGCCAGCAGCCCAGGACCTAAAGAGACCCAGTACTTC. Its translation: CASSPGPKETQYF.

This clone was recorded only once. The chain uses TRBV19 and TRBJ2-7; possible D gene TRBD1, 6 bases. CDR3 length: 13 amino acids. Germline CDR1 LNHDA, CDR2 SQIVND (reference sequence). V lost 4 bases to trimming and J lost 3 bases, with 10 bases between them. The CDR3 loop reads CASSRGHLYEQYF. The DNA of the CDR3 is TGTGCCAGTAGTAGGGGACATCTCTACGAGCAGTACTTC.

The chain carries TRBV24-1 and TRBJ2-3; 8 bases align to TRBD1. The V gene end was trimmed by 9 bases and the J gene end by 3 bases; junction bases not matched to a gene: 4. The CDR3 has 13 residues. Germline values: CDR1 KGHDR, CDR2 SFDVKD. The CDR3 reads CATGGTGTDTQYF. The CDR3, as DNA: TGTGCCACCGGCGGGACAGGAACAGATACGCAGTATTTT.

The chain recombines TRBV6-1 with TRBJ2-2; a possible D gene is TRBD1 (6 bases). The V gene's germline CDR1 is MNHNS and CDR2 SASEGT. CDR3 length: 14 amino acids. V lost 2 bases, J lost 7 bases, and 11 bases lay in between. The CDR3 reads CASSENRVNGELFF. CDR3 bases: TGTGCCAGCAGTGAAAACAGGGTTAACGGGGAGCTGTTTTTT.

The chain employs TRBV5-1 and TRBJ2-6; D call uncertain. Germline CDR1 and CDR2: SGHRS and YFSETQ. The ends were cut back, 0 bases at V and 2 bases at J, with 9 bases in the middle. This CDR3 has 16 amino acids. CDR3 region: CASSLVGTPGANVLTF. Here the CDR3 DNA reads TGCGCCAGCAGCTTGGTGGGTACCCCTGGGGCCAACGTCCTGACTTTC.

The V gene is TRBV24-1, the J gene TRBJ2-2, with 8 bases matching TRBD2. Germline lookup yields CDR1 KGHDR and CDR2 SFDVKD. The CDR3 is made up of 15 amino acids. V lost 5 bases, J lost 1 base, and 2 bases stayed unmatched. The CDR3 spells CATSVLAGNTGELFF. The DNA of the CDR3 is TGTGCCACCAGTGTTCTAGCGGGGAACACCGGGGAGCTGTTTTTT.

This rearrangement joins TRBV28 to TRBJ1-1; D unresolved. The CDR3 spans 12 residues. V was cut by 8 bases and J by 11 bases, with 18 bases left in between. Per germline, CDR1 MDHEN and CDR2 SYDVKM. As DNA, the CDR3 is TGTGCCAGCCGATCCGAGACTTCGAAGGCTTTCTTT. This codes for CASRSETSKAFF.

V and J are TRBV7-9 and TRBJ1-6; 7 bases agree with TRBD1. CDR3 length: 14 residues. V lost 6 bases and J lost 9; bases outside the gene matches: 8. Germline V gene sequence: CDR1 SEHNR, CDR2 FQNEAQ (reference sequence). In nucleotides, the CDR3 is TGTGCCAGCAGTCCACAGGGGAGCGGTTCACCCCTCCACTTT. Amino acid sequence: CASSPQGSGSPLHF.

The table lists this clone with a count of one. This CDR3 is CASSSRLAGESEQYF. The CDR3 nucleotides read TGCGCCAGCAGCTCCAGACTAGCGGGAGAATCCGAGCAGTACTTC. The chain links TRBV5-1 to TRBJ2-7, with 12 bases fitting TRBD2. The CDR3 is 15 residues long. Trimming cost V 3 bases and J 6 bases; bases outside gene matches: 7. Germline values: CDR1 SGHRS, CDR2 YFSETQ.

This chain uses TRBV24-1 with TRBJ1-5; 8 nucleotides line up with TRBD1. With V trimmed by 2 bases and J by 0 bases, 8 bases remained unmatched. Germline values: CDR1 KGHDR, CDR2 SFDVKD. This CDR3 is built from 18 residues. CDR3 DNA: TGTGCCACCAGTGATTACTCGGGACAGGCGTATAGCAATCAGCCCCAGCATTTT. This encodes CATSDYSGQAYSNQPQHF.

V is TRBV6-7 and J is TRBJ2-2; 7 bases fit TRBD1. TRBV6-7 is labeled an ORF, and its function is uncertain. The CDR3 totals 15 residues. The V gene end was trimmed by 5 bases and the J gene end by 3 bases; junction bases not matched to a gene: 6. CDR3 nucleotides: TGTGCCAGCAGTCAGGGACAGCCATACACCGGGGAGCTGTTTTTT. It codes for CASSQGQPYTGELFF.

This chain joins TRBV6-5 and TRBJ1-2; D gene unclear. Germline V gives CDR1 MNHEY, CDR2 SVGAGI. The germline V and J ends were trimmed by 7 bases and 2 bases, with 14 bases remaining between them. CDR3 length: 14 residues. CDR3 protein: CASKRDVINYGYTF. The CDR3 DNA follows: TGTGCCAGCAAGAGGGATGTTATAAACTATGGCTACACCTTC.